A single T cell receptor (beta chain) is shown here with its context. Its antigen is currently unknown. CD45RO-negative CD8 cells positively selected for CCR7 made up the naive population, which excluded terminally differentiated effector memory CD45RA+ cells. The repertoire was sequenced with immunoSEQ multiplex PCR; TCRdb's copy has only in-frame clones and lacks some. The sample contains about 2.1 million clones, 90% to 95% of which appear only once. This sample was taken from a study of shared clonotypes between healthy human individuals. Study-wide background: There were three CD4 naive, three CD4 memory, two CD8 naive and one CD8 memory plates per donor.

Looked up from germline, CDR1 is SGHVS and CDR2 is FNYEAQ. J was trimmed by 7 bases and V by 3 bases; bases with no gene match: 8. The CDR3 runs to 14 residues. General study findings and limits: Genetic and exposure-history diversity was limited by the small donor number.

The source is a man aged 18 to 29 in good health. Some clones in this sample may be carry-over from other donors' samples. The sequenced sample was naive CD8+ T cells from PBMCs. V is TRBV7-6 and J is TRBJ2-7, with TRBD2 matching over 8 bases. CDR3 nucleotide sequence: TGTGCCAGCAGCTTGGCCGGGAGGGCCAGTGAGCAGTACTTC. It is translated as CASSLAGRASEQYF.